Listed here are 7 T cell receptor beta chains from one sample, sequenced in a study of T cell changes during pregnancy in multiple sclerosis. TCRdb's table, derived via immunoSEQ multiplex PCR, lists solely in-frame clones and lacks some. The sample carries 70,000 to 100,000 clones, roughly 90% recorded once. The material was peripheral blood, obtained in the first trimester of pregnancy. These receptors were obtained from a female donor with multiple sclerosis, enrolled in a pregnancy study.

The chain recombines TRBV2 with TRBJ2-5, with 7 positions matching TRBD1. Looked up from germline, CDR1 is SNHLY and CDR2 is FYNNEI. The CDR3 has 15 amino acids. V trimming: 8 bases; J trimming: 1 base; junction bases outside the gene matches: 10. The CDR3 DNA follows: TGTGCCAGCCGCGAGGGGACAGCTATCCAAGAGACCCAGTACTTC. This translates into CASREGTAIQETQYF. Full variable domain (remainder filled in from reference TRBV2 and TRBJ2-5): EPEVTQTPSHQVTQMGQEVILRCVPISNHLYFYWYRQILGQKVEFLVSFYNNEISEKSEIFDDQFSVERPDGSNFTLKIRSTKLEDSAMYFCASREGTAIQETQYFGPGTRLLVL.

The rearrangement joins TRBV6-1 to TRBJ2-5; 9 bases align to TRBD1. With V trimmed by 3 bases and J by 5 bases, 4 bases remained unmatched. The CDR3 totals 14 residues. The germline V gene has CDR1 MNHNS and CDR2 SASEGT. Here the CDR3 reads CASSENRGQETQYF. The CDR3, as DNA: TGTGCCAGCAGTGAGAACAGGGGGCAGGAGACCCAGTACTTC.

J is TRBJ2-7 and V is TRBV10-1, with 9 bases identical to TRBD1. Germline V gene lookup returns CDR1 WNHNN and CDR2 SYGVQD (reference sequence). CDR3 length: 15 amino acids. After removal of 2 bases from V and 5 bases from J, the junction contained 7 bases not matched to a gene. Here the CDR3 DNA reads TGCGCCAGCAGTGAGAGCGGGACAGGGATGAACGAGCAGTACTTC. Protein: CASSESGTGMNEQYF.

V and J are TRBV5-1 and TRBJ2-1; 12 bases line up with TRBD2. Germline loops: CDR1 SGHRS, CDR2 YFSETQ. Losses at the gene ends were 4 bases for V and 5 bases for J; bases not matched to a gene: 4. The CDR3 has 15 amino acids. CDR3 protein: CASSSGTSGHNEQFF. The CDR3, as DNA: TGCGCCAGCAGCAGCGGGACTAGCGGGCACAATGAGCAGTTCTTC. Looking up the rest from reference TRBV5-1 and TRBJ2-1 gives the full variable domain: KAGVTQTPRYLIKTRGQQVTLSCSPISGHRSVSWYQQTPGQGLQFLFEYFSETQRNKGNFPGRFSGRQFSNSRSEMNVSTLELGDSALYLCASSSGTSGHNEQFFGPGTRLTVL.

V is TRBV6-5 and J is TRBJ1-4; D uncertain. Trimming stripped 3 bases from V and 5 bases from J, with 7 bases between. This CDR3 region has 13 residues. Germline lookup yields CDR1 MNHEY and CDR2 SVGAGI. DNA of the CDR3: TGTGCCAGCAGTTATAGTTGGAATGAAAAACTGTTTTTT. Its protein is CASSYSWNEKLFF.

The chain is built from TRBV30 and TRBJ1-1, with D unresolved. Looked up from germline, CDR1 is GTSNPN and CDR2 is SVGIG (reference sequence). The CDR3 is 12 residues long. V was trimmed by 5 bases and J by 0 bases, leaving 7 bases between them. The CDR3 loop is CAWGTMNTEAFF. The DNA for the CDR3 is TGTGCCTGGGGCACTATGAACACTGAAGCTTTCTTT.

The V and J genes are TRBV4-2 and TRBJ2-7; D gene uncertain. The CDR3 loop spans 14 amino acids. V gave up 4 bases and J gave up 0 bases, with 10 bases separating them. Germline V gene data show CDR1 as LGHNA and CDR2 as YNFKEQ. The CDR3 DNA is TGTGCCAGCAGCCCCAGGATGAGCTCCTACGAGCAGTACTTC. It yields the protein CASSPRMSSYEQYF.